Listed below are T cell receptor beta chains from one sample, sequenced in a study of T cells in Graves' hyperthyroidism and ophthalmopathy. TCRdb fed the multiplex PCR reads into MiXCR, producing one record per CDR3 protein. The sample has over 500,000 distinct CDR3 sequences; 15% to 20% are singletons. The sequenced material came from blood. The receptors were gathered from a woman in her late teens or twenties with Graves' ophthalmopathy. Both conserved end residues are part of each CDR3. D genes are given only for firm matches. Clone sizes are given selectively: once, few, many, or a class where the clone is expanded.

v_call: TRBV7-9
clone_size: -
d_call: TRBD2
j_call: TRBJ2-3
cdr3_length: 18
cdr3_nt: TGTGCCAGCGGACCAGGGGCTTTCGGGACTAGCGGCGCAGATACGCAGTATTTT
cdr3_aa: CASGPGAFGTSGADTQYF

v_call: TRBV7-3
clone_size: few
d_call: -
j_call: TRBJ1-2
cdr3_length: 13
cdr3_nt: TGTGCCAGCAGCCTTGACGCTCGCCGTGGCTACACCTTC
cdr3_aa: CASSLDARRGYTF

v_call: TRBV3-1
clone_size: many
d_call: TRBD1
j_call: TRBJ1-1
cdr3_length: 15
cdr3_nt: TGTGCCAGCAGCCCCCGGGACAGGGGGAACACTGAAGCTTTCTTT
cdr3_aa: CASSPRDRGNTEAFF

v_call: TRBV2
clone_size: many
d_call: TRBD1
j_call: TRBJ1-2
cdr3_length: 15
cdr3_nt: TGTGCCAGCAGTGAAGCGTCTACCGGACAGGGCGTTTGGACCTTC
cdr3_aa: CASSEASTGQGVWTF

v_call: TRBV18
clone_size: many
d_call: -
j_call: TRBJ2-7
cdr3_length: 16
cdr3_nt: TGTGCCAGCTCACGGCGTGGGGGTCACATGCCCTACGAGCAGTACTTC
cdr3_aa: CASSRRGGHMPYEQYF

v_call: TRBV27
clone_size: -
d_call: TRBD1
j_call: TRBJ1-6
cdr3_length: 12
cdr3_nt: TGTGCCAGCAGGGACAGGCAATCACCCCTCCACTTT
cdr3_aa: CASRDRQSPLHF

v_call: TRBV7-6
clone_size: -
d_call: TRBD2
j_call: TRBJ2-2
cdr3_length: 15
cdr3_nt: TGTGCCAGCAGCTTATTGGTAGCGGGGACCGGGGAGCTGTTTTTT
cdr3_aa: CASSLLVAGTGELFF

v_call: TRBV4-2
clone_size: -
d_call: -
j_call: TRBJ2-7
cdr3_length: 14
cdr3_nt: TGTGCCAGCAGACAGGGAGAGGGAACCTACGAGCAGTACTTC
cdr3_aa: CASRQGEGTYEQYF

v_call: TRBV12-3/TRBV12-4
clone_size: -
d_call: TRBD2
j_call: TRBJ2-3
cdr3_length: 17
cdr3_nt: TGTGCCAGCAGCGTACGTGGGACTAGCGGGATGACAGATACGCAGTATTTT
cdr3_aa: CASSVRGTSGMTDTQYF

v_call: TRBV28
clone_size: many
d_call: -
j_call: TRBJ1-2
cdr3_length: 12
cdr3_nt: TGTGCCGAGCGGGCCCCTAACTATGGCTACACCTTC
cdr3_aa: CAERAPNYGYTF

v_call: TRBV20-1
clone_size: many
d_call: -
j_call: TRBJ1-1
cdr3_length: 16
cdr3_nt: TGCAGTGCTAGAGATCATCTGACAGGAGATAACACTGAAGCTTTCTTT
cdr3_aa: CSARDHLTGDNTEAFF

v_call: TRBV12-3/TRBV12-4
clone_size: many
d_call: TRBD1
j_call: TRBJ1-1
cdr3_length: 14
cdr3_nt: TGTGCCAGCAGCTTAACAGGGGGGGACACTGAAGCTTTCTTT
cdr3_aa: CASSLTGGDTEAFF

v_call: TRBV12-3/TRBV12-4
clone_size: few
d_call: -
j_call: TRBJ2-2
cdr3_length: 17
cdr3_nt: TGTGCCAGCAGGGTGGCGGGGCAGTCCGCGAACACCGGGGAGCTGTTTTTT
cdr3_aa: CASRVAGQSANTGELFF